This T cell receptor beta chain was captured in a study of T cells after posttransplantation cyclophosphamide (dated by TCRdb to 2016 to 2017). Concerning the study at large: Using TRB sequencing, the study followed how the T cell repertoire rebuilt after myeloablative bone marrow transplantation with posttransplantation cyclophosphamide given as GVHD prophylaxis. Public TRB sequences were queried against a database of over 3,500 sequences associated with responses to pathogens, tumor antigens, self-antigens and alloantigens. In 3 patients, up to about 3 additional blood samples taken between 2 and 5.2 years after transplant also underwent TRB sequencing, as did pretransplant blood from a handful of patients. Antigen receptor sequencing covered samples from approximately 32 PTCy-treated patients and approximately 15 of their related bone marrow donors. Blood from every one of the 30 to 40 PTCy patients who had 1-year posttransplant specimens underwent TRB sequencing. Because TRA and TRB clonality correlated tightly in 9 samples, the subsequent TCR analyses were limited to TRB only. Broader findings and caveats from the paper: The TRB repertoires of T cells infiltrating skin or the GI tract showed only limited overlap with the TRB repertoires found in blood. Across about 49 patients, TRB clonality was highly associated with recipient CMV seropositivity and CMV reactivation, and PTCy diversity was similar to diversity in CNI/methotrexate controls. Donor-recipient similarity was low at 1-2 months but increased during the first year, and donor CD8+ memory clones often dominated later blood repertoires.

The germline V gene encodes CDR1 SQVTM and CDR2 ANQGSEA. V has 3 bases trimmed and J has 5 bases trimmed; junction bases matching no gene number 6. Reading from cysteine to phenylalanine, the CDR3 counts 13 amino acids. Only the CDR3 part of the read is kept: 39 bases, read in frame from the first base. Comments on this clone: Its antigen target is currently unknown. Base qualities are not recorded, but no much larger clone differs from it by a single base.

Peripheral blood samples were provided by related bone marrow donors on the day of marrow donation. Peripheral blood and bone marrow mononuclear cells were isolated by Ficoll-Hypaque density centrifugation and were cryopreserved. TRB sequencing used genomic DNA with the immunoSEQ assay at survey resolution or the hsTCRB kit. Processing in the source paper ran as follows. Initial read processing used immunoSEQ software, and repertoire analyses used the LymphoSeq R package. Clonality was computed as 1 minus normalized Shannon entropy; Gini coefficient was also calculated for each TRB dataset. Phenotypes of unsorted samples were inferred by mapping TRB sequences from sorted subsets of the recipient or donor onto the same recipient's unsorted samples. TCRdb mirrors the immuneACCESS table, restricted to in-frame sequences. Some clones are absent from its copies; in checked studies, under half trace to an unresolved V gene, and the reason for the others is unknown. V, J and clone size were drawn from that table, and D and trimming were deduced from the DNA. The sample table shows some 54,000 clones, and roughly 92% are seen once. The ten largest clones capture 2.9% of the sample.

The receptor chain draws on TRBV29-1 and TRBJ2-5; 7 bases in the junction line up with TRBD1. The receptor's source is a woman in her twenties or thirties in good health and a related stem cell transplant donor. Sequencing was performed on PBMCs. For the CDR3, the sequence is CSVDQGVGETQYF. The nucleotide sequence is given as TGCAGCGTTGACCAGGGGGTGGGTGAGACCCAGTACTTC.